The clone carrying this TCR beta chain was detected only a few times. Its antigen is currently unknown. The record originates from a study of cytomegalovirus exposure and HLA in healthy donors. Whole-study results and caveats: A later analysis found that most CMV-associated TCR beta chains appeared HLA-restricted.

In the PCR, 60 Vbeta and 13 Jbeta primers were used. The repertoire was sequenced with immunoSEQ multiplex PCR; TCRdb's copy has only in-frame clones and lacks some. This sample has 120,000 to 150,000 clones, with roughly 84% found just once. This sequence originates from a boy aged 2 to 10 in good health and CMV-seronegative. Sequencing was carried out using PBMCs.

The CDR3 nucleotides read TGTGCCAGCCCTAACCAGGGAGGATGTATGTCAGATACGCAGTATTTT. Amino acid sequence: CASPNQGGCMSDTQYF. The rearrangement links TRBV25-1 to TRBJ2-3; tentative D call: TRBD2 (6 bases). V gave up 8 bases and J gave up 4 bases, with 22 bases separating them. This CDR3 region has 16 residues. CDR1 is MGHDK, CDR2 SYGVNS, per germline.